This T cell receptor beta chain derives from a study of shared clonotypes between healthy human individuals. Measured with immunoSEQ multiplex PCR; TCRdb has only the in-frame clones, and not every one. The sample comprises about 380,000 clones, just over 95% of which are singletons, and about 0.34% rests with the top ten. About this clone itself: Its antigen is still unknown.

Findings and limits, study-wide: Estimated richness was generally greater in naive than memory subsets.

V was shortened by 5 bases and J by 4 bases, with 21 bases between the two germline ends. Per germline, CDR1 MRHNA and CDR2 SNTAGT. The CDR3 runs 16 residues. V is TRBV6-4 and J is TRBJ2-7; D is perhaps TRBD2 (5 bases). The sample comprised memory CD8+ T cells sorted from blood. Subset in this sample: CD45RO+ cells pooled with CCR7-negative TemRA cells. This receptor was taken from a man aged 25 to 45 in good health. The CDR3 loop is CASSNYLESGKYEQYF. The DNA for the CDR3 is TGTGCCAGCAGTAACTATTTGGAATCCGGGAAATACGAGCAGTACTTC.